A selection of T cell receptor beta chains follows, all from one sample in a study of shared clonotypes between healthy human individuals. Produced via immunoSEQ multiplex PCR; TCRdb's table is partial and in-frame only. The sample lists about 2.1 million clones, roughly 93% occurring once. What was sequenced was naive CD8+ T cells from PBMCs. All receptors derive from a man aged 18-30 years in good health. Some clones in this sample may be carry-over from other donors' samples. Both conserved end residues are part of each CDR3. Fields, in order: clone size, D gene, J gene, V gene, CDR3 DNA, CDR3 protein. A D gene is named only where the DNA matches it firmly. The listing skips clone size in some rows; elsewhere it reads once, few, many or a size class.

>NA|NA|TRBJ2-1|TRBV9
TGTGCCAGCAGCGTAGGCGCGGCAGGTGAGCAGTTCTTC
CASSVGAAGEQFF
>NA|TRBD1|TRBJ1-1|TRBV6-5
TGTGCCAGCAGTTACCAGGGACAGGGTGAAGCTTTCTTT
CASSYQGQGEAFF
>NA|NA|TRBJ2-4|TRBV6-5
TGTGCCAGCAGCCAAACCCCCAAAAACATTCAGTACTTC
CASSQTPKNIQYF
>NA|TRBD1|TRBJ2-7|TRBV5-4
TGTGCCAGCAGCTGGGACAGGAGCTACGAGCAGTACTTC
CASSWDRSYEQYF
>NA|NA|TRBJ2-7|TRBV4-1
TGCGCCAGCAGCCAAGTGCCAGACTACGAGCAGTACTTC
CASSQVPDYEQYF
>NA|TRBD1|TRBJ1-1|TRBV7-2
TGTGCCAGCAGCTTCCTGGACAGGGGGCCTGAAGCTTTCTTT
CASSFLDRGPEAFF
>few|NA|TRBJ2-2|TRBV19
TGTGCCAGTAGTATAACGGGACTGAACACCGGGGAGCTGTTTTTT
CASSITGLNTGELFF
>NA|NA|TRBJ2-1|TRBV6-1
TGTGCCAGCAGTGAACCTGGGGTTCAGTTCTTC
CASSEPGVQFF
>NA|TRBD1|TRBJ2-1|TRBV6-6
TGTGCCATTGGGACAGGGGAATACAATGAGCAGTTCTTC
CAIGTGEYNEQFF
>once|NA|TRBJ2-2|TRBV30
TGTGCCTGTGCGCCGCCGGGAGCCCTCCTCGGGGAGCTGTTTTTT
CACAPPGALLGELFF
>NA|TRBD1|TRBJ2-7|TRBV6-5
TGTGCCAGCAGGGCAGGACAGGGCGTATCCTACGAGCAGTACTTC
CASRAGQGVSYEQYF